The 20 T cell receptor beta chains listed next were all sequenced from one sample in a study of cytomegalovirus exposure and HLA in healthy donors. Researchers ran the PCR with 60 Vbeta and 13 Jbeta primers. Here immunoSEQ multiplex PCR was the method, and the copy in TCRdb shows in-frame clones only, minus some. The table includes roughly 300,000 clones, 86% detected once. Sample: PBMCs. These receptors were obtained from a man aged 40-49 years in good health and CMV-seropositive.

This chain uses TRBV7-9 with TRBJ1-1, with D possibly TRBD1 on 5 matching bases. The germline V gene encodes CDR1 SEHNR and CDR2 FQNEAQ (reference sequence). This CDR3 has 13 residues. V was cut by 2 bases and J by 4 bases, with 8 bases left in between. CDR3 DNA: TGTGCCAGCAGCTTATATCAGGGCACTGAAGCTTTCTTT. Residues: CASSLYQGTEAFF.

The chain links TRBV9 to TRBJ2-2; TRBD1 might be the D (5 bases). V was cut by 3 bases and J by 1 base, with 7 bases left in between. In germline, CDR1 is SGDLS, CDR2 YYNGEE. CDR3 length equals 14 residues. The chain's CDR3 is CASSEGQNTGELFF. DNA of the CDR3: TGTGCCAGCAGCGAAGGACAGAACACCGGGGAGCTGTTTTTT.

This chain links TRBV18 with TRBJ2-1, with 10 bases matching TRBD2. V lost 2 bases, J lost 6 bases, and 13 bases stayed unmatched. This CDR3 spans 18 amino acids. Germline lookup yields CDR1 KGHSH and CDR2 LQKENI. The CDR3 spells CASSPIGSSGRGANEQFF. The DNA for the CDR3 is TGTGCCAGCTCACCAATTGGCTCTAGCGGGAGAGGGGCCAATGAGCAGTTCTTC.

In this sample, this clone turned up once. The V gene is TRBV28, the J gene TRBJ2-7, with unresolved D. Trimming removed 7 bases from V and 0 bases from J, with 13 bases in between. Germline CDR1 MDHEN, CDR2 SYDVKM. The CDR3 loop spans 14 amino acids. The chain's CDR3 is CASNNYPFSYEQYF. The CDR3 DNA sequence: TGTGCCAGCAACAACTATCCGTTCTCCTACGAGCAGTACTTC.

This chain links TRBV6-1 with TRBJ2-7, with D tentatively TRBD1 (6 bases). This CDR3 comprises 16 residues. The germline V and J ends were trimmed by 4 bases and 4 bases, with 20 bases remaining between them. Germline CDR1 reads MNHNS; CDR2 reads SASEGT. The CDR3, as DNA: TGTGCCAGCAGTGGAAAATTACAGGGAACGAGGTACGAGCAGTACTTC. Its translation is CASSGKLQGTRYEQYF.

V and J are TRBV28 and TRBJ2-7; possible D gene TRBD2, 5 bases. Trimming cost V 8 bases and J 2 bases, with 16 bases left between them. The CDR3 is made up of 14 amino acids. The germline gives CDR1 MDHEN, CDR2 SYDVKM. Here the CDR3 reads CASRRRSTAYEQYF. CDR3 nucleotide sequence: TGTGCCAGCCGAAGGAGGAGTACGGCCTACGAGCAGTACTTC.

The CDR3 DNA reads as TGTGCCAGCTCAATGAGCGGGCTGGCCTACAATGAGCAGTTCTTC. Its translation: CASSMSGLAYNEQFF. V is TRBV18 and J is TRBJ2-1, with D possibly being TRBD2 (6 bases). The length of the CDR3 is 15 residues. Germline loops: CDR1 KGHSH, CDR2 LQKENI. The ends were cut back, 5 bases at V and 2 bases at J, with 13 bases in the middle.

This clone was counted a few times. The V call is TRBV6-1, the J call TRBJ1-1; D unresolved. Trimming removed 4 bases from V and 0 bases from J, with 9 bases in between. This CDR3 comprises 14 residues. In germline, CDR1 is MNHNS, CDR2 SASEGT. The CDR3 DNA reads as TGTGCCAGCAGTGCGCAAACTCTGAACACTGAAGCTTTCTTT. Protein sequence: CASSAQTLNTEAFF.

This chain uses TRBV27 with TRBJ2-7; D not certain. The germline V gene has CDR1 MNHEY and CDR2 SMNVEV (reference sequence). This CDR3 region has 12 residues. V gave up 6 bases and J gave up 3 bases, with 9 bases separating them. CDR3 bases: TGTGCCAGCAGGTCCCTCGGCTACGAGCAGTACTTC. Protein sequence: CASRSLGYEQYF.

This rearrangement joins TRBV27 to TRBJ2-7; TRBD2 agrees at 7 bases. This CDR3 is 14 amino acids long. V trimming: 3 bases; J trimming: 5 bases; junction bases outside the gene matches: 7. In germline, CDR1 is MNHEY, CDR2 SMNVEV (reference sequence). CDR3 DNA: TGTGCCAGCAGTTTCCCCATGGGGGGGGACGAGCAGTACTTC. Translation gives CASSFPMGGDEQYF.

V gene TRBV6-5 combines with J gene TRBJ2-5; 8 nucleotides match TRBD2. The J call may not be correct, given that the DNA end is closer to TRBJ2-7. Germline V gene data show CDR1 as MNHEY and CDR2 as SVGAGI. CDR3 length: 16 amino acids. The CDR3: CASSYSTASGSYEQYF. CDR3 DNA: TGTGCCAGCAGTTACTCGACGGCTAGCGGGTCCTACGAGCAGTACTTC.

This chain links TRBV29-1 with TRBJ2-1; D possibly corresponds to TRBD1 (6 bases). The CDR3 sequence is 14 residues long. Germline V CDR1 and CDR2: SQVTM, ANQGSEA. V lost 0 bases and J lost 6, with 12 bases in between. The CDR3 reads CSVEDQGDTNEQFF. The CDR3 region has the DNA TGCAGCGTTGAAGATCAAGGGGACACCAATGAGCAGTTCTTC.

The chain employs TRBV5-1 and TRBJ2-2; perhaps TRBD1 as D (6 bases). Germline assignment: CDR1 SGHRS and CDR2 YFSETQ. V was cut by 0 bases and J by 1 base, with 7 bases left in between. CDR3 length: 15 amino acids. Here the CDR3 reads CASSLVTGNTGELFF. In nucleotides, the CDR3 is TGCGCCAGCAGCTTGGTGACAGGGAACACCGGGGAGCTGTTTTTT. Together with reference TRBV5-1 and TRBJ2-2, the CDR3 gives the full variable domain: KAGVTQTPRYLIKTRGQQVTLSCSPISGHRSVSWYQQTPGQGLQFLFEYFSETQRNKGNFPGRFSGRQFSNSRSEMNVSTLELGDSALYLCASSLVTGNTGELFFGEGSRLTVL.

The genes are TRBV5-1 and TRBJ2-7, with D perhaps TRBD1 (6 bases). Germline V gene data show CDR1 as SGHRS and CDR2 as YFSETQ. CDR3 length: 15 amino acids. The V gene lost 3 bases and the J gene lost 2 bases, with 15 bases spanning the gap. This CDR3 is CASSSPGRGPYEQYF. CDR3 DNA sequence: TGCGCCAGCAGCTCCCCGGGCAGGGGTCCCTACGAGCAGTACTTC.

The rearrangement uses TRBV28 and TRBJ1-2; D is undetermined. CDR1 is MDHEN, CDR2 SYDVKM, per germline. Trimming took 2 bases from V and 6 from J, leaving 13 bases between them. This CDR3 spans 14 amino acids. DNA for the CDR3: TGTGCCAGCAGTTTAGCAGGAGGGAAGGATGGCTACACCTTC. Translating it yields CASSLAGGKDGYTF.

The chain uses TRBV5-1 and TRBJ2-2; the match to TRBD2 covers 12 bases. The CDR3 consists of 17 residues. Germline CDR1 is SGHRS and CDR2 is YFSETQ. The J segment lost 1 base and the V segment lost 4 bases, leaving 5 bases of the junction unmatched. The CDR3 DNA reads TGCGCCAGCAGCGAAGGGACTAGCGGGCTGAACACCGGGGAGCTGTTTTTT. Translation gives CASSEGTSGLNTGELFF.

The chain couples TRBV6-1 to TRBJ2-3; possible D gene TRBD1, 5 bases. CDR3 size: 15 residues. With 3 bases removed from V and 2 bases from J, the gap between germline ends came to 12 bases. The germline V gene has CDR1 MNHNS and CDR2 SASEGT. The CDR3, as DNA: TGTGCCAGCAGTGAGTGGGGCTTTTCCACAGATACGCAGTATTTT. Encoded protein: CASSEWGFSTDTQYF.

This clone was counted once. The chain couples TRBV7-2 to TRBJ2-1; a weak D match, TRBD1 (6 bases). V was clipped by 3 bases and J by 0 bases, with 9 bases between them. The CDR3 has 15 amino acids. Germline V gene data show CDR1 as SGHTA and CDR2 as FQGNSA. CDR3 in DNA: TGTGCCAGCAGCTTGCAGGGGAGCTCCTACAATGAGCAGTTCTTC. It yields the protein CASSLQGSSYNEQFF.

Points on this clone: The identical CDR3 is also encoded by other nucleotide sequences in the sample. V usage is TRBV7-2 and J usage is TRBJ2-5; D unresolved. The CDR3 sequence is 11 residues long. V was cut by 5 bases and J by 5 bases, with 6 bases left in between. The germline V gene encodes CDR1 SGHTA and CDR2 FQGNSA. The CDR3: CASSPQETQYF. CDR3 nucleotides: TGTGCCAGCAGCCCCCAGGAGACCCAGTACTTC.

The chain links TRBV4-1 to TRBJ1-5; a possible D gene is TRBD1 (5 bases). With 0 bases removed from V and 2 bases from J, the gap between germline ends came to 11 bases. CDR3 length: 16 residues. In germline, CDR1 is MGHRA, CDR2 YSYEKL. The CDR3: CASSQEARVGNQPQHF. The DNA of the CDR3 is TGCGCCAGCAGCCAAGAAGCCAGGGTGGGCAATCAGCCCCAGCATTTT.